This section outlines one T cell receptor beta chain sequence together with its context. Its target is not known. One base away lies a much larger clone, so this may be a sequencing read error. This specimen belongs to a study of blood T cells in healthy people across ages. Study summary: With template switching, about one barcoded beta molecule was captured per two T cells.

CDR3 length: 14 residues. V lost 4 bases and J lost 13, with 20 bases in between. The germline gives CDR1 SEHNR, CDR2 FQNEAQ (reference sequence). Study findings and constraints: TCR beta diversity per million T cells fell roughly linearly with age.

A second PCR, run for roughly 7 to 11 cycles, used a sample-barcoded 5' primer plus a J-beta primer mix. Each sample provided no less than 2.5 million CDR3-containing paired-end reads. TCRdb reprocessed the 5' RACE reads with MiXCR, giving one entry per CDR3 protein. There are hundreds of thousands of distinct CDR3 sequences in the sample; approximately 35% occur only once, and 10% to 15% lies in the top ten. The specimen sequenced was blood. This clonotype originated in a man younger than 35 in good health. The V call is TRBV7-9, the J call TRBJ2-1; maybe TRBD1 (5 bases). The CDR3 bases are TGTGCCAGCAGCTCCGACAGACGTCAAGAGACCCAGTTCTTC. Amino acid sequence: CASSSDRRQETQFF.